Presented here are 15 T cell receptor beta chains from one specimen sequenced in a study of human T cells and chemical hapten exposure. Stated time point: pre-sensitization, week 0. Regarding treatment: therapeutic diphenylcyclopropenone sensitization with weekly scalp DPC. Using its own MiXCR run on the RACE reads, TCRdb lists one record per CDR3 protein. The sample shows a few hundred thousand distinct CDR3 sequences, about 5.4% of them seen only once. This specimen was whole blood, taken in connection with sensitization to the hapten diphenylcyclopropenone (DPC). The receptors derive from a woman in her late teens or twenties with alopecia areata. Some clones in this sample may be carry-over from other donors' samples.

This chain links TRBV3-1 with TRBJ1-3, with D maybe TRBD1 (5 bases). Germline CDR1 reads LGHDT; CDR2 reads YNNKEL (reference sequence). The V gene lost 3 bases and the J gene lost 0 bases, with 12 bases spanning the gap. The CDR3 spans 16 residues. The CDR3 nucleotides are TGTGCCAGCAGCCAGCGGGGACCGGTCTCTGGAAACACCATATATTTT. Protein sequence: CASSQRGPVSGNTIYF.

The sample holds a few counts of this clonotype. V gene TRBV28 combines with J gene TRBJ1-1; D possibly corresponds to TRBD1 (5 bases). The V gene lost 1 base and the J gene lost 1 base, with 10 bases spanning the gap. Germline V CDR1 and CDR2: MDHEN, SYDVKM. There are 15 residues in the CDR3. The CDR3 DNA follows: TGTGCCAGCAGTTTATATCTGGGGCCGAACACTGAAGCTTTCTTT. This translates into CASSLYLGPNTEAFF.

This chain connects TRBV4-1 to TRBJ1-5; TRBD1 aligns across 9 bases. The CDR3 is 16 amino acids. CDR1 and CDR2 (germline): MGHRA, YSYEKL. The ends lost 0 bases at V and 4 bases at J; junction bases unmatched: 4. The CDR3 bases are TGCGCCAGCAGCCAAGAACCGGACAGGGGAAATCAGCCCCAGCATTTT. Translated: CASSQEPDRGNQPQHF.

This clonotype has a count of ten or more. The chain has TRBV7-6 and TRBJ2-5; D is possibly TRBD2 (5 bases). Trimming removed 7 bases at V and 7 bases at J, with 22 bases between. The CDR3 has 15 amino acids. CDR1 SGHVS and CDR2 FNYEAQ come from the germline V gene. The CDR3 here is CASTLNPTSEGTQYF. The CDR3 coding sequence is TGTGCCAGCACCCTTAACCCTACCTCAGAGGGGACCCAGTACTTC. Filled out from reference TRBV7-6 and TRBJ2-5, the complete variable domain reads GAGVSQSPRYKVTKRGQDVALRCDPISGHVSLYWYRQALGQGPEFLTYFNYEAQQDKSGLPNDRFSAERPEGSISTLTIQRTEQRDSAMYRCASTLNPTSEGTQYFGPGTRLLVL.

This clonotype was detected ten times or more. The V and J genes are TRBV7-2 and TRBJ2-3; 8 nucleotides line up with TRBD2. The CDR3 consists of 15 residues. Looked up from germline, CDR1 is SGHTA and CDR2 is FQGNSA. After removal of 5 bases from V and 0 bases from J, the junction contained 4 bases not matched to a gene. The CDR3 nucleotides are TGTGCCAGCAGCCCGATAGCGGGGAGCACAGATACGCAGTATTTT. It is translated as CASSPIAGSTDTQYF.

The chain combines TRBV20-1 with TRBJ1-4; D ambiguous. CDR1 is DFQATT, CDR2 SNEGSKA, per germline (reference sequence). Trimming took 6 bases from V and 7 from J, leaving 9 bases between them. This CDR3 is built from 11 residues. In DNA form, the CDR3 reads TGCAGTGCCGAACGAGGTGAAAAACTGTTTTTT. Translation: CSAERGEKLFF.

A few counts support this clonotype. V and J are TRBV28 and TRBJ2-3; a possible D gene is TRBD2 (5 bases). The germline V gene has CDR1 MDHEN and CDR2 SYDVKM. With 6 bases removed from V and 2 bases from J, the gap between germline ends came to 21 bases. The CDR3 contains 17 residues. The CDR3 protein is CASRHPAGSDFTDTQYF. In DNA, the CDR3 is TGTGCCAGCAGACACCCCGCAGGCTCGGACTTCACAGATACGCAGTATTTT.

V usage is TRBV9 and J usage is TRBJ2-5; TRBD2 agrees at 12 bases. The CDR3 runs to 17 residues. From germline, CDR1 is SGDLS and CDR2 YYNGEE. Unmatched junction bases numbered 4, after V lost 0 bases and J lost 1 base. The CDR3: CASSVGTSGGTQETQYF. Written as DNA, the CDR3 is TGTGCCAGCAGCGTAGGAACTAGCGGGGGGACCCAAGAGACCCAGTACTTC.

The CDR3 DNA sequence: TGTGCCATCAGTGAGAGAGCTCAGGGTATCTCTGGAAACACCATATATTTT. Protein sequence: CAISERAQGISGNTIYF. The chain links TRBV10-3 to TRBJ1-3; a possible D gene is TRBD1 (5 bases). V dropped 2 bases and J dropped 0 bases, with 14 bases sitting between them. CDR3 length: 17 residues. Per the germline V gene, CDR1 is ENHRY and CDR2 is SYGVKD.

The chain recombines TRBV6-2 or TRBV6-3 with TRBJ1-1; no definite D call. The CDR3 extends over 13 amino acids. Germline V gene sequence: CDR1 MNHEY, CDR2 SVGEGT. V gave up 4 bases and J gave up 5 bases, with 11 bases separating them. CDR3 residues: CASSFKDDTEAFF. The CDR3, as DNA: TGTGCCAGCAGTTTTAAGGACGATACTGAAGCTTTCTTT.

This clonotype appeared a few times. This chain connects TRBV5-1 to TRBJ1-2; possibly TRBD1 for D (6 bases). Germline lookup yields CDR1 SGHRS and CDR2 YFSETQ. The CDR3 is 17 amino acids. The V and J ends lost 6 bases and 4 bases respectively, with 25 bases between them. In nucleotides, the CDR3 is TGCGCCAGCAAGAAGGTAGCAGGGGCCTCCCGGAGCTATGGCTACACCTTC. Its protein is CASKKVAGASRSYGYTF.

The chain has TRBV7-9 and TRBJ1-1; D may be TRBD1 (5 bases). The CDR3 has 16 amino acids. CDR1 is SEHNR and CDR2 is FQNEAQ in the germline V gene (reference sequence). V was shortened by 4 bases and J by 1 base, with 16 bases between the two germline ends. CDR3 loop: CASSSPAGRGNTEAFF. The DNA of the CDR3 is TGTGCCAGCAGCTCCCCCGCGGGGCGGGGGAACACTGAAGCTTTCTTT.

This clonotype turned up a few times. J is TRBJ2-7 and V is TRBV20-1; D is unresolved. The V and J ends lost 1 base and 4 bases respectively, with 8 bases between them. Germline V gene sequence: CDR1 DFQATT, CDR2 SNEGSKA (reference sequence). The CDR3 consists of 12 residues. The CDR3 is CSARVAIYEQYF. CDR3 coding DNA: TGCAGTGCTAGAGTCGCTATTTACGAGCAGTACTTC.

This clonotype occurred a few times. The V gene is TRBV2, the J gene TRBJ1-6; unclear D gene. Between the trimmed V and J ends, which lost 3 bases and 9 bases, there was a span of 18 bases. The CDR3 is made up of 16 amino acids. The V gene's germline CDR1 is SNHLY and CDR2 FYNNEI. The CDR3 DNA reads TGTGCCAGCAGTGACACTCCGACTGCCAGCCGTTCACCCCTCCACTTT. Translated: CASSDTPTASRSPLHF.

This clonotype was seen at least ten times. This chain joins TRBV12-3 or TRBV12-4 and TRBJ1-5; D remains ambiguous. This CDR3 contains 18 residues. V was cut by 2 bases and J by 0 bases, with 17 bases left in between. CDR3 amino acids: CASSLPHISGDSNQPQHF. The CDR3 coding sequence is TGTGCCAGCAGTTTACCTCACATATCCGGAGATAGCAATCAGCCCCAGCATTTT.